A selection of T cell receptor beta chains follows, all from one sample in a study of blood T cell repertoires in COVID-19. The protocol was immunoSEQ multiplex PCR, while the TCRdb copy is restricted to in-frame clones and leaves out a portion. This table has approximately 330,000 clones, 89% appearing once. The specimen was PBMCs or T cells enriched from blood (not recorded which). Receptors originate from a woman in her 30s who had recovered from COVID-19. Both conserved end residues are part of each CDR3. The D gene is left open where the match is weak. Part of the rows lack a size; the others show once, few, many or a class for expanded clones.

v_gene: TRBV29-1; d_gene: TRBD2; abundance: -; j_gene: TRBJ2-7; len: 14; CDR3aa: CSVEKLAGTYEQYF; CDR3nt: TGCAGCGTTGAAAAACTAGCGGGAACCTACGAGCAGTACTTC
v_gene: TRBV7-9; d_gene: TRBD1; abundance: -; j_gene: TRBJ2-7; len: 14; CDR3aa: CASSPRTGTYEQYF; CDR3nt: TGTGCCAGCAGCCCACGGACAGGTACCTACGAGCAGTACTTC
v_gene: TRBV7-9; d_gene: TRBD1; abundance: -; j_gene: TRBJ2-2; len: 18; CDR3aa: CASSPMGQGAANTGELFF; CDR3nt: TGTGCCAGCAGCCCCATGGGACAGGGGGCGGCGAACACCGGGGAGCTGTTTTTT
v_gene: TRBV18; d_gene: -; abundance: -; j_gene: TRBJ1-5; len: 17; CDR3aa: CASSPRAKAVGNQPQHF; CDR3nt: TGTGCCAGCTCACCACGGGCAAAGGCAGTTGGGAATCAGCCCCAGCATTTT
v_gene: TRBV16; d_gene: TRBD1; abundance: -; j_gene: TRBJ2-2; len: 19; CDR3aa: CASSQLFGLTGGKTGELFF; CDR3nt: TGTGCCAGCAGCCAACTTTTTGGCCTGACAGGGGGAAAGACCGGGGAGCTGTTTTTT
v_gene: TRBV11-3; d_gene: -; abundance: -; j_gene: TRBJ1-1; len: 13; CDR3aa: CASSLRGNTEAFF; CDR3nt: TGTGCCAGCAGCTTAAGGGGGAACACTGAAGCTTTCTTT
v_gene: TRBV18; d_gene: TRBD2; abundance: -; j_gene: TRBJ2-7; len: 17; CDR3aa: CASSPRILAASSYEQYF; CDR3nt: TGTGCCAGCTCACCGAGAATTCTAGCGGCAAGCTCCTACGAGCAGTACTTC
v_gene: TRBV9; d_gene: -; abundance: -; j_gene: TRBJ2-7; len: 13; CDR3aa: CASSVQGSNEQYF; CDR3nt: TGTGCCAGCAGCGTTCAGGGGTCGAACGAGCAGTACTTC
v_gene: TRBV10-1; d_gene: -; abundance: once; j_gene: TRBJ2-5; len: 12; CDR3aa: CASSENYMTQYF; CDR3nt: TGCGCCAGCAGTGAGAATTATATGACCCAGTACTTC
v_gene: TRBV18; d_gene: -; abundance: -; j_gene: TRBJ2-5; len: 15; CDR3aa: CASSPGQVGGETQYF; CDR3nt: TGTGCCAGCTCACCTGGACAAGTTGGCGGAGAGACCCAGTACTTC
v_gene: TRBV7-2; d_gene: TRBD1; abundance: -; j_gene: TRBJ1-1; len: 15; CDR3aa: CASSPQRTGNTEAFF; CDR3nt: TGTGCCAGCAGCCCCCAAAGGACAGGGAACACTGAAGCTTTCTTT
v_gene: TRBV7-9; d_gene: -; abundance: -; j_gene: TRBJ2-2; len: 18; CDR3aa: CASSPTWPQGSNTGELFF; CDR3nt: TGTGCCAGCAGTCCGACTTGGCCTCAGGGATCGAACACCGGGGAGCTGTTTTTT
v_gene: TRBV24-1; d_gene: TRBD1; abundance: -; j_gene: TRBJ2-1; len: 15; CDR3aa: CATSDSRTGGNEQFF; CDR3nt: TGTGCCACCAGTGATAGCAGGACAGGTGGGAATGAGCAGTTCTTC
v_gene: TRBV19; d_gene: TRBD1; abundance: few; j_gene: TRBJ1-1; len: 13; CDR3aa: CASRGTAHTEAFF; CDR3nt: TGTGCCAGTAGAGGGACAGCGCACACTGAAGCTTTCTTT
v_gene: TRBV15; d_gene: TRBD1; abundance: -; j_gene: TRBJ1-4; len: 15; CDR3aa: CATSATTGLNEKLFF; CDR3nt: TGTGCCACCAGCGCAACGACAGGGCTTAATGAAAAACTGTTTTTT